A single sample gave rise to the 21 T cell receptor beta chains below, sequenced in a study of type 1 regulatory T cells. TCRdb reanalysed the reads using MiXCR and keeps one entry per CDR3 protein. The sample includes 2,000 to 2,500 distinct CDR3 sequences, approximately 6.4% of them seen just once. Source material: CD4+ T cells, either the whole sample or a sorted fraction (not recorded which). The receptors shown here come from a human donor in good health.

Relative to its sample, this clonotype is medium-sized (0.01 to 0.1%). This rearrangement joins TRBV20-1 to TRBJ1-2; tentative D call: TRBD1 (6 bases). There are 13 residues in the CDR3. Per the germline V gene, CDR1 is DFQATT and CDR2 is SNEGSKA (reference sequence). V lost 6 bases and J 4 bases, leaving 15 bases between the germline ends. The CDR3 spells CSARQEPLYGYTF. The DNA of the CDR3 is TGCAGTGCAAGACAGGAGCCCCTCTATGGCTACACCTTC.

This clonotype is termed medium-sized. The chain links TRBV6-9 to TRBJ1-1; D not certain. Germline values: CDR1 MNHGY, CDR2 SVAAGI. Trimming pared 8 bases from V and 0 bases from J, leaving 13 bases between. CDR3 length: 14 amino acids. CDR3 in DNA: TGTGCCAGCCCCAGGTGGCCTCTGAACACTGAAGCTTTCTTT. It specifies CASPRWPLNTEAFF.

This clonotype is categorized as medium-sized. The chain joins TRBV11-2 to TRBJ1-1, with D unresolved. The CDR3 loop spans 16 amino acids. V was clipped by 6 bases and J by 4 bases, with 21 bases between them. The germline gives CDR1 SGHAT, CDR2 FQNNGV. As DNA, the CDR3 is TGTGCCAGCAGAAAAGGCCACGCCGAAAAAGGCACTGAAGCTTTCTTT. As protein: CASRKGHAEKGTEAFF.

By its share, this clonotype is medium-sized (0.01 to 0.1%). The chain is built from TRBV20-1 and TRBJ2-7; D might be TRBD2 (5 bases). The length of the CDR3 is 16 residues. Per the germline V gene, CDR1 is DFQATT and CDR2 is SNEGSKA (reference sequence). The V and J ends lost 5 bases and 0 bases respectively, with 20 bases between them. The CDR3 bases are TGCAGTGCTCCGAAACCGGCCCAGCGGACCTCCTACGAGCAGTACTTC. Its translation: CSAPKPAQRTSYEQYF.

In this sample, this clonotype turned up once. This could be a read error, since a much larger clone is one nucleotide away. CDR3 sequence: CGSRQGSNTGELFF. As DNA, the CDR3 is TGTGGCAGCAGACAGGGATCGAACACCGGGGAGCTGTTTTTT. The chain employs TRBV6-2 or TRBV6-3 and TRBJ2-2, with 7 bases aligning to TRBD1. This CDR3 is 14 amino acids long. The germline V gene encodes CDR1 MNHEY and CDR2 SVGEGT.

This clonotype qualifies as medium-sized. The rearrangement uses TRBV7-6 and TRBJ1-1; D uncertain. The germline V gene encodes CDR1 SGHVS and CDR2 FNYEAQ. This CDR3 is built from 13 residues. Trimming shortened V by 3 bases and J by 3 bases, and 8 bases separated the two germline ends. DNA of the CDR3: TGTGCCAGCAGCTTGAGGAGGGACACTGAAGCTTTCTTT. It translates to CASSLRRDTEAFF. The whole variable domain, remainder taken from reference TRBV7-6 and TRBJ1-1, is GAGVSQSPRYKVTKRGQDVALRCDPISGHVSLYWYRQALGQGPEFLTYFNYEAQQDKSGLPNDRFSAERPEGSISTLTIQRTEQRDSAMYRCASSLRRDTEAFFGQGTRLTVV.

This clonotype is medium-sized. V gene TRBV5-1 combines with J gene TRBJ1-1; 7 bases are a match to TRBD1. J lost 1 base, V lost 2 bases, and 5 bases had no gene match. CDR1 SGHRS and CDR2 YFSETQ come from the germline V gene. The CDR3 has 15 residues. The CDR3 DNA is TGCGCCAGCAGCTTCCCCAGGGGGGAGAACACTGAAGCTTTCTTT. Residues: CASSFPRGENTEAFF.

By its share, this clonotype is medium-sized. This chain joins TRBV12-3 or TRBV12-4 and TRBJ2-2; 8 bases align to TRBD1. Germline trimming cut 6 bases from V and 7 bases from J; bases unmatched to any gene: 4. The CDR3 covers 13 residues. Here the CDR3 reads CASRPTGVGELFF. The DNA for the CDR3 is TGTGCCAGCAGACCGACAGGGGTCGGGGAGCTGTTTTTT.

By sample share, this clonotype is medium-sized (0.01 to 0.1%). The chain links TRBV6-2 or TRBV6-3 to TRBJ2-7, with TRBD2 matching 8 bases. This CDR3 comprises 14 residues. The V gene's germline CDR1 is MNHEY and CDR2 SVGEGT. The junction had 10 bases not matched to a gene; V was cut back by 6 bases and J by 6 bases. CDR3 loop: CASRSDGGAGEQYF. The DNA of the CDR3 is TGTGCCAGCAGATCGGACGGGGGGGCCGGCGAGCAGTACTTC.

This clonotype is labeled as medium-sized. The chain is built from TRBV6-1 and TRBJ2-5, with TRBD2 matching 13 bases. After removal of 4 bases from V and 9 bases from J, the junction contained 8 bases not matched to a gene. This CDR3 comprises 15 residues. From germline, CDR1 is MNHNS and CDR2 SASEGT. The chain's CDR3 is CASSVGLAGIGSQYF. In DNA form, the CDR3 reads TGTGCCAGCAGTGTGGGACTAGCGGGGATCGGGTCCCAGTACTTC.

Within the sample, this clonotype is medium-sized. CDR3 in DNA: TGCGCCAGCATGGTCGGGGGCGCTTACAATGAGCAGTTCTTC. Translation gives CASMVGGAYNEQFF. The rearrangement joins TRBV5-1 to TRBJ2-1; tentatively, D is TRBD1 or TRBD2 (6 bases each). From germline, CDR1 is SGHRS and CDR2 YFSETQ. The CDR3 loop spans 14 amino acids. The V end lost 6 bases, the J end lost 4 bases, and 14 bases lay between the germline ends.

By its share, this clonotype is medium-sized. V is TRBV10-3 and J is TRBJ2-1, with 10 bases that match TRBD2. Trimming removed 4 bases from V and 1 base from J; junction bases left unmatched: 1. The germline V gene has CDR1 ENHRY and CDR2 SYGVKD. The CDR3 consists of 15 residues. The CDR3 here is CAISGSGGSYNEQFF. In DNA form, the CDR3 reads TGTGCCATCAGTGGTAGCGGGGGGTCCTACAATGAGCAGTTCTTC.

In this sample, this clonotype turned up a few times. Being one base from a much bigger clone, this may be a read error. The rearrangement joins TRBV20-1 to TRBJ2-3; possibly TRBD1 or TRBD2 for D (5 bases each). This CDR3 is built from 11 residues. From germline, CDR1 is DFQATT and CDR2 SNEGSKA (reference sequence). The CDR3 region has the DNA TGCAATGCTACGCAGGGAGCCGGGGAGTATTTT. This gives the protein CNATQGAGEYF.

In this sample, this clonotype is medium-sized. The V and J genes are TRBV28 and TRBJ1-3; tentatively, D is TRBD1 (6 bases). The V and J ends lost 4 bases and 0 bases respectively, with 7 bases between them. The germline gives CDR1 MDHEN, CDR2 SYDVKM. CDR3 length: 14 residues. CDR3 protein: CASSWTDSGNTIYF. The DNA of the CDR3 is TGTGCCAGCAGTTGGACAGACTCTGGAAACACCATATATTTT.

This clonotype is medium-sized by share. CDR3 sequence (DNA): TGCAGTGCAAGGGACAGGGGTACCTATGGCTACACCTTC. It yields the protein CSARDRGTYGYTF. The genes are TRBV20-1 and TRBJ1-2; 10 nucleotides line up with TRBD1. CDR3 length equals 13 residues. Trimming took 6 bases from V and 4 from J; bases not matched to a gene: 5. Germline V gene sequence: CDR1 DFQATT, CDR2 SNEGSKA (reference sequence).

This clonotype is labeled medium-sized (0.01 to 0.1%). J is TRBJ1-1 and V is TRBV3-1; possibly TRBD1 for D (5 bases). The CDR3 is made up of 13 amino acids. Germline values: CDR1 LGHDT, CDR2 YNNKEL (reference sequence). V lost 6 bases, J lost 8 bases, and 16 bases lay in between. In DNA form, the CDR3 reads TGTGCCAGCAGTCTCACTCCGGGGCCCGAAGCTTTCTTT. Translating it yields CASSLTPGPEAFF.

In this sample, this clonotype turned up a few times. This chain uses TRBV20-1 with TRBJ1-5; D could derive from TRBD1 or TRBD2 (5 bases each). The assigned J gene may be wrong: the sequence end matches TRBJ2-3 better. Germline V gene data show CDR1 as DFQATT and CDR2 as SNEGSKA (reference sequence). This CDR3 is built from 17 residues. CDR3 sequence (DNA): TGCAGTGCTAGAGATCCAGGCGCCTCCCGGGGCAGTCAGCCCCAGTATTTT. This sequence encodes CSARDPGASRGSQPQYF.

This clonotype ranks as medium-sized (0.01 to 0.1%). This rearrangement joins TRBV12-3 or TRBV12-4 to TRBJ2-1, with 12 bases lining up with TRBD2. V lost 6 bases and J lost 9; bases outside the gene matches: 9. This CDR3 has 15 residues. CDR3 bases: TGTGCCAGCAGCTCTGGACTAGCGGGGCCGGTTGAGCAGTTCTTC. As protein: CASSSGLAGPVEQFF.

This clonotype counts as medium-sized. The rearrangement joins TRBV7-2 to TRBJ2-1; unclear D gene. V was cut by 5 bases and J by 6 bases, with 14 bases left in between. The CDR3 totals 14 residues. From germline, CDR1 is SGHTA and CDR2 FQGNSA. The CDR3 DNA sequence: TGTGCCAGCAGCGTAGGGCGGCAGTTCAATGAGCAGTTCTTC. Amino acid sequence: CASSVGRQFNEQFF.

In its sample, this clonotype is medium-sized. The chain couples TRBV20-1 to TRBJ2-1, with a possible D match to TRBD2 (6 bases). Germline V gene data show CDR1 as DFQATT and CDR2 as SNEGSKA (reference sequence). The CDR3 length is 17 residues. V was cut by 0 bases and J by 0 bases, with 15 bases left in between. The CDR3 region has the DNA TGCAGTGCTAGAGATTTGGCGGGGCTGAGCTCCTACAATGAGCAGTTCTTC. Translated: CSARDLAGLSSYNEQFF.

Sample share makes this clonotype medium-sized (0.01 to 0.1%). The chain uses TRBV4-3 and TRBJ2-1; D tentatively fits TRBD1 or TRBD2 (5 bases each). Trimming cost V 4 bases and J 14 bases, with 15 bases left between them. The CDR3 consists of 12 residues. Germline V lookup: CDR1 LGHNA, CDR2 YSLEER. CDR3 amino acids: CASSRPGTSKFF. DNA for the CDR3: TGCGCCAGCAGCCGCCCCGGGACCTCGAAGTTCTTC.